This TCR beta chain was sequenced during a study of cytomegalovirus exposure and HLA in healthy donors. Turning to the study itself: An early release of data contained about 85 million unique TCRs, which came from HLA-typed donors. The study's findings and limits: In vitro experiments confirmed that a few CMV-associated chains were specific for CMV antigens. A list of roughly 160 TCR beta chains associated with cytomegalovirus was given.

The V gene end was trimmed by 4 bases and the J gene end by 6 bases; junction bases not matched to a gene: 11. The germline V gene has CDR1 KGHSH and CDR2 LQKENI. The CDR3 covers 16 residues. The PCR ran on 60 Vbeta and 13 Jbeta primers. TCRdb's table, derived via immunoSEQ multiplex PCR, lists solely in-frame clones and lacks some. The sample has about 200,000 clones, 82% seen once. The donors (healthy individuals) were bone marrow donors. This clone was counted only a few times. Its antigen remains unknown. This sequence was found in a boy aged 2-9 years in good health and CMV-seronegative. Material: PBMCs. V and J are TRBV18 and TRBJ2-7; TRBD1 agrees at 11 bases. CDR3 loop: CASSLMTGTGGSEQYF. CDR3 nucleotides: TGTGCCAGCTCACTGATGACCGGGACAGGGGGATCCGAGCAGTACTTC.